One sample yielded the 15 T cell receptor beta chains listed below, sequenced in a study of T-cell reconstitution after alpha-beta-depleted transplantation in children. Preparation of the TCRbeta library used unique molecular identifiers. MiXCR, applied by TCRdb to the PCR reads, yields one record per CDR3 protein. Of roughly 400,000 distinct CDR3 sequences in the sample, roughly 20% are singletons; the top ten hold over 3.5%. The material was PBMCs from the stem cell graft donor, obtained from the stem cell graft. The receptors derive from a human donor who donated a stem cell graft to a child with acute myeloid leukemia.

V usage is TRBV27 and J usage is TRBJ2-3; 11 nucleotides align to TRBD2. This CDR3 has 17 amino acids. Unmatched junction bases numbered 14, after V lost 6 bases and J lost 6 bases. CDR1 is MNHEY, CDR2 SMNVEV, per germline (reference sequence). The CDR3 loop is CASRRTGTSGPWDTQYF. The CDR3 DNA follows: TGTGCCAGCAGGCGAACCGGGACTAGCGGTCCTTGGGATACGCAGTATTTT.

The sample holds a few counts of this clonotype. This chain uses TRBV11-1 with TRBJ2-7, with 8 bases identical to TRBD2. Trimming at V came to 5 bases and at J to 0 bases, leaving 18 bases not matched to a gene. The CDR3 loop spans 19 amino acids. Germline values: CDR1 SGHAT, CDR2 FQDESV (reference sequence). CDR3 sequence: CASSPQGGQGLGNSYEQYF. In DNA form, the CDR3 reads TGTGCCAGCAGCCCCCAGGGCGGTCAGGGACTAGGGAACTCCTACGAGCAGTACTTC.

This clonotype was seen only a few times. The V and J genes are TRBV7-2 and TRBJ2-2, with D perhaps TRBD2 (6 bases). Trimming removed 4 bases from V and 5 bases from J, with 17 bases in between. Germline CDR1 SGHTA, CDR2 FQGNSA. This CDR3 has 16 residues. For the CDR3, the DNA is TGTGCCAGCAGCTCGTGGCAGGGACTTACTACCGGGGAGCTGTTTTTT. Its translation: CASSSWQGLTTGELFF. Full variable domain (remainder filled in from reference TRBV7-2 and TRBJ2-2): GAGVSQSPSNKVTEKGKDVELRCDPISGHTALYWYRQSLGQGLEFLIYFQGNSAPDKSGLPSDRFSAERTGGSVSTLTIQRTQQEDSAVYLCASSSWQGLTTGELFFGEGSRLTVL.

This clonotype was recorded at least ten times. The chain has TRBV15 and TRBJ2-7, with D uncertain. The CDR3 is 13 amino acids. CDR1 is LNHNV and CDR2 is YYDKDF in the germline V gene (reference sequence). Trimming took off 0 bases at V and 4 bases at J, with 7 bases between the two ends. The CDR3 DNA reads as TGTGCCACCAGCAGAGATCTCGGATACGAGCAGTACTTC. It specifies CATSRDLGYEQYF.

This clonotype was counted a few times. V usage is TRBV11-2 and J usage is TRBJ2-1; D ambiguous. Trimming stripped 4 bases from V and 5 bases from J, with 6 bases between. The CDR3 has 12 amino acids. Germline-derived CDR1 and CDR2 are SGHAT and FQNNGV. CDR3 protein: CASSWEHNEQFF. The CDR3 region has the DNA TGTGCCAGCAGCTGGGAACACAATGAGCAGTTCTTC.

This clonotype showed up many times. This chain links TRBV29-1 with TRBJ2-1; maybe TRBD2 (5 bases). The germline V gene has CDR1 SQVTM and CDR2 ANQGSEA. Trimming cost V 3 bases and J 9 bases, with 12 bases left between them. The CDR3 is made up of 12 amino acids. DNA for the CDR3: TGCAGCGTTGAGCCTAGCAAAGCTGAGCAGTTCTTC. Translating it yields CSVEPSKAEQFF.

The chain recombines TRBV28 with TRBJ2-1; the D gene is possibly TRBD2 (6 bases). Germline V lookup: CDR1 MDHEN, CDR2 SYDVKM. V was cut by 4 bases and J by 3 bases, with 16 bases left in between. This CDR3 comprises 16 residues. CDR3 amino acids: CASSSLGGDIYNEQFF. The CDR3 DNA reads as TGTGCCAGCAGTTCCTTGGGGGGTGACATCTACAATGAGCAGTTCTTC.

This clonotype has more than one count but fewer than ten. The chain has TRBV12-3 or TRBV12-4 and TRBJ1-2; no reliable D call. The CDR3 covers 12 residues. V was shortened by 0 bases and J by 1 base, with 0 bases between the two germline ends. The CDR3 sequence: CASSLANYGYTF. CDR3 nucleotides: TGTGCCAGCAGTTTAGCTAACTATGGCTACACCTTC.

This clonotype has at least ten counts. In DNA form, the CDR3 reads TGCAGCGTTAAACCTAGACAGAGCATGAACACTGAAGCTTTCTTT. It translates to CSVKPRQSMNTEAFF. The chain has TRBV29-1 and TRBJ1-1; D is possibly TRBD1 (5 bases). Germline values: CDR1 SQVTM, CDR2 ANQGSEA. The CDR3 consists of 15 residues. Between the trimmed V and J ends, which lost 5 bases and 0 bases, there was a span of 16 bases.

This clonotype was detected many times. The J gene is TRBJ2-7, the V gene TRBV6-5, with 7 bases identical to TRBD1. The junction had 7 bases not matched to a gene; V was cut back by 5 bases and J by 0 bases. Germline loops: CDR1 MNHEY, CDR2 SVGAGI. The CDR3 runs to 15 residues. The CDR3 region has the DNA TGTGCCAGCAGTCACCGGGACAGTCTCTCCTACGAGCAGTACTTC. Translation gives CASSHRDSLSYEQYF.

This clonotype was recorded at least ten times. The V and J genes are TRBV20-1 and TRBJ2-1, with 12 bases matching TRBD2. The CDR3 covers 13 residues. Looked up from germline, CDR1 is DFQATT and CDR2 is SNEGSKA (reference sequence). Germline trimming cut 4 bases from V and 8 bases from J; bases unmatched to any gene: 3. For the CDR3, the DNA is TGCAGTGCTACAGGGACTAGCGGGTATGAGCAGTTCTTC. Translating gives CSATGTSGYEQFF.

At least ten counts were recorded for this clonotype. The CDR3: CSATQGRLDYGYTF. The CDR3 DNA follows: TGCAGTGCTACCCAGGGGCGCCTTGACTATGGCTACACCTTC. This chain joins TRBV20-1 and TRBJ1-2; D is possibly TRBD1 (6 bases). Trimming removed 4 bases at V and 3 bases at J, with 15 bases between. This CDR3 spans 14 amino acids. The germline V gene encodes CDR1 DFQATT and CDR2 SNEGSKA (reference sequence).

The rearrangement links TRBV7-9 to TRBJ1-1; D is uncertain. Germline V gives CDR1 SEHNR, CDR2 FQNEAQ (reference sequence). This CDR3 region has 16 residues. Trimming left V 4 bases short and J 1 base short, with 16 bases between. The CDR3 region is CASSSPSDGKNTEAFF. In DNA form, the CDR3 reads TGTGCCAGCAGCTCGCCTTCGGACGGGAAGAACACTGAAGCTTTCTTT.

This clonotype has a handful of counts. The V gene is TRBV10-3, the J gene TRBJ2-7; D may be TRBD1 or TRBD2 (5 bases each). The CDR3 spans 16 residues. Germline V CDR1 and CDR2: ENHRY, SYGVKD. The ends were cut back, 3 bases at V and 0 bases at J, with 15 bases in the middle. CDR3 sequence reads: CAISEQAARGSYEQYF. CDR3 DNA sequence: TGTGCCATCAGTGAACAAGCTGCGAGGGGCTCCTACGAGCAGTACTTC.

V usage is TRBV7-8 and J usage is TRBJ2-3, with D unresolved. The CDR3 consists of 15 residues. V was shortened by 2 bases and J by 4 bases, with 13 bases between the two germline ends. Germline V CDR1 and CDR2: SGHVS, FQNEAQ. This CDR3 reads CASSLSHGRSDTQYF. The CDR3 nucleotides read TGTGCCAGCAGCTTAAGCCACGGGCGCTCAGATACGCAGTATTTT.